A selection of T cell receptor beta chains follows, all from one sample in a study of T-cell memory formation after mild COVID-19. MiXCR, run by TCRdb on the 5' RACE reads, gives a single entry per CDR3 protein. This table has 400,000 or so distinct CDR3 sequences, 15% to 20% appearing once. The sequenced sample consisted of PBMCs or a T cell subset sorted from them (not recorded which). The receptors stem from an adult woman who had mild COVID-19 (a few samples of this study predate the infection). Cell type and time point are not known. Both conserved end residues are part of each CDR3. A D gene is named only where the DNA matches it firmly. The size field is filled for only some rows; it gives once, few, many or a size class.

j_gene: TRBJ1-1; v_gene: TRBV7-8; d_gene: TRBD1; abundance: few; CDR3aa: CASSANRGLMNTEAFF; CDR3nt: TGTGCCAGCAGCGCAAACAGGGGCCTCATGAACACTGAAGCTTTCTTT
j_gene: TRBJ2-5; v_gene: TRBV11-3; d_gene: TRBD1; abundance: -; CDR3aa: CASSAYDRGWIETQYF; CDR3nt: TGTGCCAGCAGCGCCTATGACAGGGGTTGGATCGAGACCCAGTACTTC
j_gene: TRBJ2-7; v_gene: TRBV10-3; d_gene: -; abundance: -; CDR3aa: CAISQQGDRSTPLSSYEQYF; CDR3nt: TGTGCCATCAGTCAGCAAGGCGACAGGTCAACTCCTCTGAGCTCCTACGAGCAGTACTTC
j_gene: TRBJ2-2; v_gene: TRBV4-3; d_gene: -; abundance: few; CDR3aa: CASSQDPGGELFF; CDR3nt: TGCGCCAGCAGCCAAGATCCGGGCGGGGAGCTGTTTTTT
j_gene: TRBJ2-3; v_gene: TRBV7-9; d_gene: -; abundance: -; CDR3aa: CASSFGYLSDTQYF; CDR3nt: TGTGCCAGCAGCTTTGGGTACCTTTCAGATACGCAGTATTTT
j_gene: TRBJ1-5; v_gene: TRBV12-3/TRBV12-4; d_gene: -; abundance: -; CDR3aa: CASTLRGGRNQPQHF; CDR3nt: TGTGCCAGCACCCTCCGGGGCGGGCGCAATCAGCCCCAGCATTTT
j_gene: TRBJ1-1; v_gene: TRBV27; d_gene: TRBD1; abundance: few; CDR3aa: CASSTGVSDTEAFF; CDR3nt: TGTGCCAGCAGTACAGGGGTCTCGGACACTGAAGCTTTCTTT
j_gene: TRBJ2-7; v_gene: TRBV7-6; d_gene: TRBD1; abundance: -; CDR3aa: CASSLARGPGEQYF; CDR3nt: TGTGCCAGCAGCTTGGCCAGGGGGCCCGGCGAGCAGTACTTC
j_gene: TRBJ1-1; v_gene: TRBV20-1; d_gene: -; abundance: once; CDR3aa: CSARRGTNTEAFF; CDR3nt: TGCAGTGCTAGGAGAGGGACGAACACTGAAGCTTTCTTT
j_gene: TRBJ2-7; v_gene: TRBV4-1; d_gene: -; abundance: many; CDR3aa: CASSQEGASGYEQYF; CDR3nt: TGCGCCAGCAGCCAAGAGGGGGCTAGCGGTTACGAGCAGTACTTC
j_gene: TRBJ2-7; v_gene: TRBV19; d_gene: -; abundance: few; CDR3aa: CASSILGLSYEQYF; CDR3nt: TGTGCCAGTAGTATTTTGGGACTTAGCTACGAGCAGTACTTC
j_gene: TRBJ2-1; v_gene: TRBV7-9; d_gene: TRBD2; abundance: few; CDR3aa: CASSIPRSGRAVNEQFF; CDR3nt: TGTGCCAGCAGCATCCCACGAAGCGGGAGGGCCGTCAATGAGCAGTTCTTC
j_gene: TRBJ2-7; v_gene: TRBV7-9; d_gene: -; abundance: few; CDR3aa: CASSLGGFYEQYF; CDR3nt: TGTGCCAGCAGCTTGGGGGGCTTCTACGAGCAGTACTTC
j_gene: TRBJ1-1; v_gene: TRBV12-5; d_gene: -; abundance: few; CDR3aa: CASGPTNTEAFF; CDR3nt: TGTGCTAGTGGCCCCACGAACACTGAAGCTTTCTTT
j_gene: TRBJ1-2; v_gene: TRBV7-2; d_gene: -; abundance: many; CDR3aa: CASSGQTNYGYTF; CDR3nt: TGTGCCAGCAGCGGCCAGACAAACTATGGCTACACCTTC
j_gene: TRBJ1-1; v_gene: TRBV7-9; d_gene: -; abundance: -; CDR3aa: CASSLGDSEAFF; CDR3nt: TGTGCCAGCAGCTTAGGTGACAGTGAAGCTTTCTTT
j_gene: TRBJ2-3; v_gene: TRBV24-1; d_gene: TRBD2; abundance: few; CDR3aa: CATSDPGGGPTDTQYF; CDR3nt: TGTGCCACCAGTGACCCGGGCGGGGGGCCGACAGATACGCAGTATTTT
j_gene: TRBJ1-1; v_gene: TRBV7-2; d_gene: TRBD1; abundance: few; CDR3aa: CASSSDRGRTEAFF; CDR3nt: TGTGCCAGCAGCTCAGACAGGGGGCGGACTGAAGCTTTCTTT
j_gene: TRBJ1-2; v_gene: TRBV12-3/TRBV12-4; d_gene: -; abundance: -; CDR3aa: CASSPSGAGGYTF; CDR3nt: TGTGCCAGCAGTCCATCAGGGGCGGGAGGCTACACCTTC
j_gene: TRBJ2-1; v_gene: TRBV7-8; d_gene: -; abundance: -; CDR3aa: CASGGRPVNEQFF; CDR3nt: TGTGCCAGCGGGGGCCGACCGGTCAATGAGCAGTTCTTC